This T cell receptor (beta chain) was observed in a study of CD8 T cells in Susac syndrome. Reverse transcription of about 0.5 to 1 ug RNA was carried out with random hexamers. In TCRdb, the immunoSEQ multiplex PCR reads were re-called with MiXCR into one record per CDR3 protein. Here the sample spans 150,000 to 200,000 distinct CDR3 sequences, 90% to 95% being singletons. Germline V gene sequence: CDR1 SGHDN, CDR2 FVKESK. The trim removed 1 base at V and 0 bases at J, leaving 3 bases unmatched. This CDR3 is 16 amino acids long. The sequencing input was CD4+ T cells from PBMCs. The source of this sequence is a human donor in good health. The rearrangement uses TRBV14 and TRBJ2-3; 8 positions match TRBD2. In nucleotides, the CDR3 is TGTGCCAGCAGCCAAGGACTAGCGCGCAGCACAGATACGCAGTATTTT. Encoded protein: CASSQGLARSTDTQYF.